This T cell receptor (beta chain) was identified during a study of metastatic and nonmetastatic thyroid tumors (dated by TCRdb to about 2020). Context from the whole study: The researchers compared repertoires between peripheral blood samples and tumor or nodule tissue samples from patients with malignant or benign thyroid disease. The paper as a whole reports these results and caveats: In both blood and tumor samples, malignant tumors were reported to have significantly higher TCR beta diversity than benign nodules.

This clone was detected many times. The antigen it binds to is not known. Per-nucleotide qualities are absent, and no much larger clonotype sits a single base away. From the cysteine through the phenylalanine, the CDR3 covers 15 amino acids. Only the CDR3 part of the read is kept: 45 bases, read in frame from the first base. Germline trimming amounts to 3 bases on V and 4 bases on J, with 3 as the count of junction bases outside the gene matches. From the germline V gene, CDR1 is KGHSH and CDR2 is LQKENI. None of the patients had been given any treatment before thyroid surgery. Patient clinical samples collected from the early 2010s to the late 2010s were retrospectively analysed using T-cell receptor beta sequencing. The method behind the library was PCR. These reads were obtained on an Illumina HiSeq 4000. High-throughput sequencing was used to profile the TCR beta-chain CDR3 region of each patient. From the authors' description of their analysis: Drawing on CDR3 differences between clinicopathological groups, the researchers built a classifier meant to tell apart patients with distant-metastatic papillary thyroid cancer. To measure repertoire diversity the researchers used the Shannon index, while the Morisita-Horn index served to gauge how similar the tumor and blood repertoires were. TCRdb trimmed public reads at Q25 via fastp, called clones via MiXCR and kept in-frame beta chains. These V and J calls originate from TCRdb's pipeline instead of the authors' own analysis. For this sample the table gives about 20,000 clones, of which 22% were detected only once. 8.1% of the sample is taken by the ten largest.

The clonotype was recovered from a female donor with papillary thyroid cancer or a benign thyroid nodule (not recorded which). Some clones in this sample may be carry-over from other donors' samples. The chain is made from TRBV18 and TRBJ2-1; TRBD2 lines up with 10 middle nucleotides. Material for sequencing was adjacent normal tissue. The CDR3 is CASSPQREGYNEQFF. The DNA sequence is given as TGTGCCAGCTCACCTCAGCGGGAGGGATACAATGAGCAGTTCTTC.